Each of the 6 T cell receptor beta chains below was sequenced from the same sample in a study of shared clonotypes between healthy human individuals. This table comes from immunoSEQ multiplex PCR, and its TCRdb copy is limited to in-frame clones, with some not included. The table shows 950,000 to 1,100,000 clones, with more than 75% occurring only once. Sequencing input: memory CD4+ T cells from PBMCs. Documented subset: CD45RA-negative fraction. The source of these receptors is a man between 18 and 29 years old in good health. Some clones in this sample may be carry-over from other donors' samples.

The chain joins TRBV2 to TRBJ2-7; D remains unclear. Germline CDR1 and CDR2: SNHLY and FYNNEI. The V end lost 6 bases, the J end lost 1 base, and 13 bases lay between the germline ends. The CDR3 is 14 amino acids. CDR3 loop: CASSVVVVSYEQYF. The CDR3 DNA reads as TGTGCCAGCAGCGTGGTTGTGGTTTCCTACGAGCAGTACTTC. Complete variable domain (other parts from reference TRBV2 and TRBJ2-7): EPEVTQTPSHQVTQMGQEVILRCVPISNHLYFYWYRQILGQKVEFLVSFYNNEISEKSEIFDDQFSVERPDGSNFTLKIRSTKLEDSAMYFCASSVVVVSYEQYFGPGTRLTVT.

This clone was counted many times. The V call is TRBV5-6, the J call TRBJ2-1; no clear D. Trimming pared 4 bases from V and 6 bases from J, leaving 11 bases between. The CDR3 totals 13 residues. From germline, CDR1 is SGHDT and CDR2 YYEEEE. The CDR3 DNA sequence: TGTGCCAGCAGCCCTCGAATGGGCAATGAGCAGTTCTTC. This encodes CASSPRMGNEQFF.

The chain has TRBV7-6 and TRBJ2-7; 7 nucleotides align to TRBD2. The CDR3 runs to 16 residues. Germline CDR1 SGHVS, CDR2 FNYEAQ. The junction had 11 bases not matched to a gene; V was cut back by 5 bases and J by 1 base. CDR3 DNA: TGTGCCAGCAGCCCCGGTACTGCGGGAGTTTCCTACGAGCAGTACTTC. It encodes CASSPGTAGVSYEQYF.

J is TRBJ2-2 and V is TRBV5-1, with D tentatively TRBD1 or TRBD2 (5 bases each). The CDR3 has 15 residues. V shed 0 bases and J shed 2 bases, with 8 bases lying between them. Germline CDR1 reads SGHRS; CDR2 reads YFSETQ. The CDR3 region is CASSLAGTNTGELFF. CDR3 coding DNA: TGCGCCAGCAGCTTGGCAGGGACCAACACCGGGGAGCTGTTTTTT.

This clone was observed a few times. Here the CDR3 reads CASSQDHGTGSYGYTF. CDR3 nucleotide sequence: TGTGCCAGCAGCCAAGATCACGGGACAGGGTCCTATGGCTACACCTTC. The V call is TRBV14, the J call TRBJ1-2; 9 bases map to TRBD1. Germline V lookup: CDR1 SGHDN, CDR2 FVKESK. The CDR3 totals 16 residues. J lost 4 bases, V lost 0 bases, and 6 bases had no gene match.

The chain employs TRBV5-4 and TRBJ2-7, with D unresolved. CDR1 and CDR2 from the germline V gene are SGHNT and YYREEE (reference sequence). The ends were cut back, 0 bases at V and 5 bases at J, with 6 bases in the middle. The CDR3 has 12 amino acids. In DNA, the CDR3 is TGTGCCAGCAGCTTGGTACCGGACGAGCAGTACTTC. Its translation is CASSLVPDEQYF.